The 9 T cell receptor beta chains below all came from one sample that was sequenced in a study of cytomegalovirus exposure and HLA in healthy donors. This PCR relied on a set of 60 Vbeta primers and 13 Jbeta primers. The repertoire was sequenced with immunoSEQ multiplex PCR; TCRdb's copy has only in-frame clones and lacks some. The table lists approximately 100,000 clones, 80% to 85% of them singletons. The sequenced material came from PBMCs. These receptor sequences come from a woman aged 25 to 39 in good health and CMV-seronegative.

The V gene is TRBV10-1, the J gene TRBJ2-3; D not resolved. The CDR3 loop spans 12 amino acids. V lost 2 bases to trimming and J lost 4 bases, with 4 bases between them. CDR1 and CDR2 from the germline V gene are WNHNN and SYGVQD (reference sequence). As DNA, the CDR3 is TGCGCCAGCAGTGAGAGAGCAGATACGCAGTATTTT. Residues: CASSERADTQYF.

The rearrangement joins TRBV4-1 to TRBJ2-5; 8 bases align to TRBD1. The CDR3 is 15 amino acids. The V gene's germline CDR1 is MGHRA and CDR2 YSYEKL. The V segment lost 3 bases and the J segment 1 base; nucleotides outside the gene matches: 4. CDR3 loop: CASSHLGQGQETQYF. For the CDR3, the DNA is TGCGCCAGCAGCCACCTCGGACAGGGCCAAGAGACCCAGTACTTC.

The rearrangement uses TRBV2 and TRBJ2-1; D unresolved. The length of the CDR3 is 16 residues. Per germline, CDR1 SNHLY and CDR2 FYNNEI. Between the trimmed V and J ends, which lost 8 bases and 6 bases, there was a span of 23 bases. In nucleotides, the CDR3 is TGTGCCAGCCTAACCCGACTGAGGTCCCTTAGCAATGAGCAGTTCTTC. Translated: CASLTRLRSLSNEQFF.

The chain carries TRBV2 and TRBJ2-3; D unresolved. Trimming removed 3 bases from V and 1 base from J, with 11 bases in between. CDR3 length: 15 amino acids. CDR1 SNHLY and CDR2 FYNNEI come from the germline V gene. DNA of the CDR3: TGTGCCAGCAGTGATGTGAACTATGGCACAGATACGCAGTATTTT. This gives the protein CASSDVNYGTDTQYF.

The rearrangement uses TRBV4-2 and TRBJ2-2; the D is unclear. Trimming took 0 bases from V and 1 from J, leaving 6 bases between them. Germline V gene sequence: CDR1 LGHNA, CDR2 YNFKEQ. This CDR3 contains 15 residues. CDR3 sequence reads: CASSQDRRNTGELFF. The CDR3 DNA reads TGTGCCAGCAGCCAAGATAGGAGGAACACCGGGGAGCTGTTTTTT.

The CDR3 reads CASSRGQLEAFF. CDR3 sequence (DNA): TGTGCCAGCAGCCGAGGACAGCTTGAAGCTTTCTTT. The chain is built from TRBV7-9 and TRBJ1-1, with a possible D match to TRBD1 (6 bases). This CDR3 has 12 amino acids. Trimming pared 5 bases from V and 7 bases from J, leaving 11 bases between. Germline V lookup: CDR1 SEHNR, CDR2 FQNEAQ (reference sequence).

This clone was counted only a few times. The V gene is TRBV14, the J gene TRBJ2-7, with D unclear. The CDR3 length is 15 residues. Germline CDR1 SGHDN, CDR2 FVKESK. V shed 0 bases and J shed 9 bases, with 18 bases lying between them. CDR3 region: CASSQDLGQVTRQYF. The DNA for the CDR3 is TGTGCCAGCAGCCAAGATCTTGGCCAGGTTACGAGGCAGTACTTC.

This chain joins TRBV2 and TRBJ2-7, with 8 nucleotides matching TRBD1. CDR1 is SNHLY, CDR2 FYNNEI, per germline. This CDR3 has 12 amino acids. The junction had 7 bases not matched to a gene; V was cut back by 9 bases and J by 6 bases. The CDR3 bases are TGTGCCAGTGGACAGGGAATCGGCGAGCAGTACTTC. This encodes CASGQGIGEQYF.

V gene TRBV6-5 combines with J gene TRBJ2-7; perhaps TRBD1 as D (6 bases). The germline V and J ends were trimmed by 4 bases and 1 base, with 8 bases remaining between them. The germline CDR1 and CDR2 sequences are MNHEY and SVGAGI. The CDR3 is 13 amino acids. The CDR3 loop reads CASSSDSSYEQYF. The DNA of the CDR3 is TGTGCCAGCAGTTCGGACAGTTCCTACGAGCAGTACTTC.